These 19 T cell receptor beta chains came from one sample sequenced in a study of post-analysis software for immune sequencing data. For these receptors, no antigen is known. Study-wide points: Five or six TRBV segments appeared more often in patients than in controls, and TRBV5-6, TRBV5-1 and TRBV20-1 were among these.

Built from TCR beta cDNA, the libraries had unique molecular identifiers in them. TCRdb re-called the PCR reads with MiXCR, one entry per CDR3 protein. The sample holds 400,000 to 500,000 distinct CDR3 sequences, more than 30% seen once. Specimen: blood. All receptors come from a girl aged 2 to 9 with multiple sclerosis.

The chain links TRBV10-3 to TRBJ1-1; 10 bases are a match to TRBD1. The CDR3 covers 14 residues. Germline V CDR1 and CDR2: ENHRY, SYGVKD. The ends lost 5 bases at V and 4 bases at J; junction bases unmatched: 4. CDR3 sequence: CAISSWTGGTEAFF. The CDR3 region has the DNA TGTGCCATCAGTTCCTGGACAGGGGGCACTGAAGCTTTCTTT.

This clonotype has more than one count but fewer than ten. The V and J genes are TRBV6-2 or TRBV6-3 and TRBJ2-3; 7 nucleotides agree with TRBD2. Trimming at V came to 3 bases and at J to 0 bases, leaving 15 bases not matched to a gene. The germline V gene has CDR1 MNHEY and CDR2 SVGEGT. This CDR3 has 19 residues. The DNA of the CDR3 is TGTGCCAGCAGTTATCGGTTGTTGGGAACTAGCGCAAGCACAGATACGCAGTATTTT. Protein product: CASSYRLLGTSASTDTQYF.

For the CDR3, the DNA is TGTGCCAGTAGTGGAGGGACAGGCATTAGTAGGCATTTT. Translation gives CASSGGTGISRHF. The J gene is TRBJ1-5, the V gene TRBV19, with 8 positions matching TRBD1. Looked up from germline, CDR1 is LNHDA and CDR2 is SQIVND (reference sequence). CDR3 length: 13 residues. With 5 bases clipped from V and 15 bases from J, the junction kept 12 bases outside the gene matches.

This clonotype was seen more than once but under ten times. The chain couples TRBV4-1 to TRBJ1-5; TRBD1 might be the D (5 bases). The CDR3 is made up of 14 amino acids. Germline V gene sequence: CDR1 MGHRA, CDR2 YSYEKL. The germline V and J ends were trimmed by 4 bases and 4 bases, with 11 bases remaining between them. CDR3 DNA: TGCGCCAGCAGCCCTTATGGGGGGAATCAGCCCCAGCATTTT. It encodes CASSPYGGNQPQHF.

The V call is TRBV5-1, the J call TRBJ2-4; D remains ambiguous. The CDR3 runs to 16 residues. Trimming cost V 0 bases and J 6 bases, with 16 bases left between them. Germline V gene lookup returns CDR1 SGHRS and CDR2 YFSETQ. CDR3 sequence reads: CASSLDLAGARNIQYF. CDR3 DNA: TGCGCCAGCAGCTTGGATTTGGCCGGTGCTCGAAACATTCAGTACTTC.

This clonotype was counted a few times. This rearrangement joins TRBV5-1 to TRBJ2-3; TRBD2 matches at 12 bases. The CDR3 runs 17 residues. After removal of 0 bases from V and 2 bases from J, the junction contained 4 bases not matched to a gene. CDR1 and CDR2 from the germline V gene are SGHRS and YFSETQ. The CDR3 reads CASSLDLAGGPTDTQYF. DNA of the CDR3: TGCGCCAGCAGCTTGGATCTAGCGGGGGGGCCCACAGATACGCAGTATTTT.

The chain couples TRBV3-1 to TRBJ1-1, with 8 bases that match TRBD1. The CDR3 is 15 residues long. Per germline, CDR1 LGHDT and CDR2 YNNKEL (reference sequence). The ends lost 0 bases at V and 5 bases at J; junction bases unmatched: 5. The CDR3 coding sequence is TGTGCCAGCAGCCAAGATATCAGGGGGCGAACTGAAGCTTTCTTT. It codes for CASSQDIRGRTEAFF. Drawing the rest from reference TRBV3-1 and TRBJ1-1, the complete variable domain is DTAVSQTPKYLVTQMGNDKSIKCEQNLGHDTMYWYKQDSKKFLKIMFSYNNKELIINETVPNRFSPKSPDKAHLNLHINSLELGDSAVYFCASSQDIRGRTEAFFGQGTRLTVV.

This clonotype was counted at least ten times. This chain connects TRBV29-1 to TRBJ2-3; no reliable D call. In germline, CDR1 is SQVTM, CDR2 ANQGSEA. The CDR3 has 12 amino acids. The ends were cut back, 2 bases at V and 0 bases at J, with 3 bases in the middle. The CDR3 region is CSVERSTDTQYF. The CDR3 DNA follows: TGCAGCGTTGAAAGGAGCACAGATACGCAGTATTTT.

This clonotype was counted only a few times. This chain uses TRBV6-5 with TRBJ1-4; D is undetermined. The CDR3 length is 16 residues. Per germline, CDR1 MNHEY and CDR2 SVGAGI. V was clipped by 6 bases and J by 0 bases, with 14 bases between them. In DNA form, the CDR3 reads TGTGCCAGCAGCCGCCGTTCTACAGCAACTAATGAAAAACTGTTTTTT. Its translation is CASSRRSTATNEKLFF.

The CDR3: CSAPGLAGGGTDTQYF. The CDR3 DNA follows: TGCAGTGCTCCTGGACTAGCGGGAGGGGGCACAGATACGCAGTATTTT. This rearrangement joins TRBV20-1 to TRBJ2-3, with 15 positions matching TRBD2. CDR3 length equals 16 residues. V lost 5 bases and J lost 1; bases outside the gene matches: 4. The germline CDR1 and CDR2 sequences are DFQATT and SNEGSKA (reference sequence).

This clonotype has only a few counts. This sequence joins TRBV5-1 and TRBJ1-1; D not resolved. The germline V gene has CDR1 SGHRS and CDR2 YFSETQ. This CDR3 spans 14 amino acids. The V end was cut by 4 bases, the J end by 5 bases, with 15 bases between. The CDR3 DNA reads as TGCGCCAGCAGCCCGAGGACGGCGGGGACTGAAGCTTTCTTT. As protein: CASSPRTAGTEAFF.

This chain links TRBV7-6 with TRBJ2-7, with 8 bases fitting TRBD2. CDR1 is SGHVS, CDR2 FNYEAQ, per germline. Trimming removed 4 bases from V and 5 bases from J; junction bases left unmatched: 16. The CDR3 is 17 residues long. The CDR3 DNA reads as TGTGCCAGCAGCTGGGGGGCCCCGGGACTAGACCTTAACGAGCAGTACTTC. Its protein product is CASSWGAPGLDLNEQYF.

The chain is built from TRBV6-6 and TRBJ1-2; D is undetermined. Germline-derived CDR1 and CDR2 are MNHNY and SVGAGI (reference sequence). Trimming cost V 6 bases and J 2 bases, with 10 bases left between them. The CDR3 totals 13 residues. CDR3 coding DNA: TGTGCCAGCAGCTCGACGGCGAACTATGGCTACACCTTC. It is translated as CASSSTANYGYTF.

This clonotype was seen a few times. The chain carries TRBV11-1 and TRBJ2-1; D gene ambiguous. This CDR3 contains 15 residues. With 1 base removed from V and 4 bases from J, the gap between germline ends came to 11 bases. CDR1 is SGHAT and CDR2 is FQDESV in the germline V gene (reference sequence). DNA for the CDR3: TGTGCCAGCAGCTTAGGCAGCGCATCGTACAATGAGCAGTTCTTC. This encodes CASSLGSASYNEQFF.

The chain employs TRBV29-1 and TRBJ2-7; D is undetermined. The germline gives CDR1 SQVTM, CDR2 ANQGSEA. Deletions cut 2 bases from V and 0 bases from J, with 8 bases between. This CDR3 comprises 13 residues. CDR3 sequence reads: CSVEWASSYEQYF. CDR3 nucleotides: TGCAGCGTTGAATGGGCTAGCTCCTACGAGCAGTACTTC.

This chain uses TRBV10-3 with TRBJ2-1; TRBD1 aligns across 11 bases. CDR3 length equals 14 residues. J lost 6 bases, V lost 6 bases, and 4 bases had no gene match. The germline V gene encodes CDR1 ENHRY and CDR2 SYGVKD. The CDR3 loop reads CAISAGTGGNEQFF. DNA for the CDR3: TGTGCCATCAGCGCCGGGACAGGGGGCAATGAGCAGTTCTTC.

The V gene is TRBV5-1, the J gene TRBJ2-1; 9 bases match TRBD1. The CDR3 is 14 amino acids. Trimming removed 6 bases from V and 5 bases from J; junction bases left unmatched: 6. In germline, CDR1 is SGHRS, CDR2 YFSETQ. CDR3 region: CASNNRGRHNEQFF. The CDR3 DNA reads TGCGCCAGCAACAACAGGGGGCGTCACAATGAGCAGTTCTTC.

V and J are TRBV29-1 and TRBJ1-2, with D unresolved. V lost 4 bases and J lost 4, with 10 bases in between. Per germline, CDR1 SQVTM and CDR2 ANQGSEA. The CDR3 is made up of 12 amino acids. In nucleotides, the CDR3 is TGCAGCGTTGGCGGCGGACCCTATGGCTACACCTTC. As protein: CSVGGGPYGYTF.

The chain recombines TRBV20-1 with TRBJ1-5; 8 positions agree with TRBD1. Germline lookup yields CDR1 DFQATT and CDR2 SNEGSKA (reference sequence). Trimming removed 1 base from V and 7 bases from J; junction bases left unmatched: 9. There are 15 residues in the CDR3. In DNA form, the CDR3 reads TGCAGTGCTAGAGCAAGACAAGACAGGGGACAGCCCCAGCATTTT. Translation: CSARARQDRGQPQHF.